A selection of T cell receptor beta chains follows, all from one sample in a study of T-cell reconstitution after alpha-beta-depleted transplantation in children. From the PCR reads, TCRdb called clonotypes with MiXCR, one entry per CDR3 protein. The sample has hundreds of thousands of distinct CDR3 sequences, around a sixth seen once; the top ten hold around 45%. Sequenced material: PBMCs, mostly from graft donor cells, taken 360 days after TCRalphabeta/CD19-depleted stem cell transplant. The origin of the receptors is a male patient between 2 and 9 years old who had a stem cell transplant for acute lymphoblastic leukemia, so the T cells may come from the graft donor. The CDR3 runs from the conserved cysteine through the conserved F or W. Fields, in order: V gene, J gene, CDR3 protein.

>TRBV5-1|TRBJ2-3
CASKPTGLPTDTQYF
>TRBV3-1|TRBJ2-3
CASSQVAERTDTQYF
>TRBV24-1|TRBJ2-1
CATSPGGNSYNEQFF
>TRBV12-3/TRBV12-4|TRBJ2-3
CASSLAIRGLAGGLSDTQYF
>TRBV15|TRBJ2-5
CATSSQETQYF
>TRBV20-1|TRBJ2-5
CSACDTGGRETQYF
>TRBV6-1|TRBJ2-5
CASNLEGAGEKTQYF
>TRBV5-1|TRBJ2-2
CASSVQGTGELFF
>TRBV6-5|TRBJ2-2
CASSYSNTGELFF
>TRBV6-1|TRBJ2-1
CASRSTSGHNNEQFF
>TRBV20-1|TRBJ2-3
CSARVRTSGTDTQYF
>TRBV29-1|TRBJ2-1
CSVEEGLRAYNEQFF
>TRBV12-3/TRBV12-4|TRBJ2-5
CASTSRRDSNHQETQYF
>TRBV5-1|TRBJ2-2
CASSAWDSGTGELFF
>TRBV4-2|TRBJ2-1
CASSQDGTEAGSQFF
>TRBV20-1|TRBJ2-3
CSARDLAGAFTDTQYF
>TRBV28|TRBJ2-5
CASSFDTGRGQETQYF
>TRBV11-2|TRBJ2-7
CASSFSGRTYEQYF
>TRBV18|TRBJ2-7
CASSPYQGQGARNGYYEQYF
>TRBV6-5|TRBJ1-2
CASSRVGVGYTF
>TRBV7-9|TRBJ2-2
CASSVSPGELFF
>TRBV3-1|TRBJ2-5
CASSQMGQATQYF
>TRBV5-1|TRBJ1-1
CASSLGTGGANTEAFF
>TRBV7-2|TRBJ2-6
CASSLAGGISGANVLTF
>TRBV12-3/TRBV12-4|TRBJ1-1
CASSQGRGAFF
>TRBV6-2/TRBV6-3|TRBJ2-1
CASKTGGYNEQFF
>TRBV20-1|TRBJ2-1
CSARPLAGAYNEQFF